Presented here are 5 T cell receptor beta chains from one specimen sequenced in a study of T-cell reconstitution after alpha-beta-depleted transplantation in children. During its preparation, the TCRbeta library received unique molecular identifiers. TCRdb re-derived calls from the PCR reads in MiXCR, one entry per CDR3 protein. The table includes about 690,000 distinct CDR3 sequences, approximately 17% detected once. The sample consisted of PBMCs from the stem cell graft donor, taken from the stem cell graft. These receptors originate from a human donor who donated a stem cell graft to a child with acute myeloid leukemia.

This clonotype has at least ten counts. V and J are TRBV15 and TRBJ1-1; possibly TRBD1 for D (6 bases). V lost 2 bases and J 5 bases, leaving 15 bases between the germline ends. This CDR3 has 15 residues. CDR1 and CDR2 (germline): LNHNV, YYDKDF (reference sequence). DNA for the CDR3: TGTGCCACCAGCAGATGGGGGGGGGCGCGAACTGAAGCTTTCTTT. It translates to CATSRWGGARTEAFF.

The chain employs TRBV7-2 and TRBJ1-1; D call uncertain. This CDR3 has 15 amino acids. Germline V lookup: CDR1 SGHTA, CDR2 FQGNSA. Deletions cut 0 bases from V and 4 bases from J, with 12 bases between. The CDR3 loop is CASSLASGRLTEAFF. CDR3 DNA sequence: TGTGCCAGCAGCTTAGCATCTGGGCGGCTCACTGAAGCTTTCTTT.

This clonotype was recorded a few times. The chain employs TRBV10-3 and TRBJ1-4; the match to TRBD1 covers 7 bases. The V gene's germline CDR1 is ENHRY and CDR2 SYGVKD. V was pared by 3 bases and J by 11 bases, with 9 bases of the junction left unmatched. The CDR3 is 14 residues long. CDR3 loop: CAISEEGARYKLFF. The CDR3 DNA reads as TGTGCCATCAGTGAAGAGGGGGCGCGTTATAAACTGTTTTTT.

This clonotype was detected ten times or more. The chain combines TRBV5-6 with TRBJ2-3; no clear D. The V end was cut by 4 bases, the J end by 5 bases, with 8 bases between. The CDR3 extends over 12 amino acids. CDR1 is SGHDT and CDR2 is YYEEEE in the germline V gene. The CDR3 protein is CASSPVGDTQYF. CDR3 in DNA: TGTGCCAGCAGCCCGGTCGGAGATACGCAGTATTTT.

The table lists this clonotype with many counts. The rearrangement joins TRBV10-3 to TRBJ1-1, with D possibly matching TRBD1 (5 bases). Trimming took off 6 bases at V and 3 bases at J, with 14 bases between the two ends. The V gene's germline CDR1 is ENHRY and CDR2 SYGVKD. CDR3 length: 14 residues. The CDR3 here is CAISRRDGDTEAFF. The CDR3 DNA reads TGTGCCATCAGCCGAAGGGACGGGGACACTGAAGCTTTCTTT.